One sample yielded the 31 T cell receptor beta chains listed below, sequenced in a study of T cell repertoires in cytomegalovirus infection. TCRdb processed the reads anew with MiXCR; each CDR3 protein has one entry. This table holds some 900,000 distinct CDR3 sequences, approximately 30% found once. These receptors are not linked to any known antigen. The sample in question was cultured CD8+ T cells from PBMCs, obtained from culture after CMV antigen stimulation. The receptor source for this set is a human donor in good health (CMV status not recorded). Some clones in this sample may be carry-over from other donors' samples.

Only a few counts were recorded for this clonotype. The chain couples TRBV6-1 to TRBJ2-5, with 9 bases fitting TRBD1. The V gene end was trimmed by 2 bases and the J gene end by 5 bases; junction bases not matched to a gene: 6. Germline V gives CDR1 MNHNS, CDR2 SASEGT. The CDR3 is 15 amino acids. This CDR3 is CASSETTGGGETQYF. The CDR3 DNA follows: TGTGCCAGCAGTGAAACAACAGGGGGCGGGGAGACCCAGTACTTC.

The sample holds many counts of this clonotype. The junction shows a germline mismatch at one end, possibly a read error. V is TRBV6-5 and J is TRBJ2-1; D may be TRBD2 (6 bases). This CDR3 region has 13 residues. In germline, CDR1 is MNHEY, CDR2 SVGAGI. Written as DNA, the CDR3 is TGTGCCAGTAGTTACGGACTATACAATGAGCAGTTCTTC. This translates into CASSYGLYNEQFF.

This chain links TRBV7-9 with TRBJ2-6; D is perhaps TRBD1 (9 bases). CDR1 and CDR2 from the germline V gene are SEHNR and FQNEAQ (reference sequence). The CDR3 sequence is 16 residues long. V was shortened by 10 bases and J by 15 bases, with 31 bases between the two germline ends. The CDR3 spells CAIPGGAGTGYEALTF. CDR3 coding DNA: TGTGCCATCCCCGGGGGGGCCGGGACAGGGTACGAAGCCCTGACTTTC.

This clonotype has a count of ten or more. CDR3 residues: CASSLDRSSLYEQYV. For the CDR3, the DNA is TGTGCCAGCAGCTTAGATCGGTCCAGCCTCTACGAGCAGTACGTC. The chain employs TRBV11-2 and TRBJ2-7, with D unresolved. The germline V gene has CDR1 SGHAT and CDR2 FQNNGV. Trimming shortened V by 0 bases and J by 3 bases, and 12 bases separated the two germline ends. The CDR3 covers 15 residues.

The chain links TRBV29-1 to TRBJ2-1; 9 nucleotides align to TRBD2. The CDR3 covers 14 residues. Germline CDR1 and CDR2: SQVTM and ANQGSEA. V gave up 6 bases and J gave up 7 bases; unmatched junction bases: 10. The CDR3 spells CSVSSGARVNEQFF. In DNA form, the CDR3 reads TGCAGCGTCTCTAGCGGGGCCCGGGTGAATGAGCAGTTCTTC.

This clonotype occurred once. The chain joins TRBV15 to TRBJ1-1, with TRBD1 matching over 8 bases. From germline, CDR1 is LNHNV and CDR2 YYDKDF (reference sequence). The V and J ends lost 5 bases and 1 base, in that order; junction bases with no gene match: 12. This CDR3 contains 17 residues. The CDR3 here is CATSDPDRGLQNTEAFF. CDR3 in DNA: TGTGCCACCAGCGACCCCGACAGGGGTTTGCAGAACACTGAAGCTTTCTTT.

This clonotype was counted only a few times. The rearrangement links TRBV10-3 to TRBJ1-5, with no clear D. The germline V gene has CDR1 ENHRY and CDR2 SYGVKD. Trimming took 3 bases from V and 3 from J, leaving 6 bases between them. This CDR3 contains 13 residues. The CDR3 coding sequence is TGTGCCATCAGTGAAGACAACAATCAGCCCCAGCATTTT. Translated: CAISEDNNQPQHF.

This rearrangement joins TRBV9 to TRBJ2-3; perhaps D is TRBD1 or TRBD2 (5 bases each). The CDR3 covers 16 residues. Trimming shortened V by 4 bases and J by 2 bases, and 17 bases separated the two germline ends. Per germline, CDR1 SGDLS and CDR2 YYNGEE. DNA for the CDR3: TGTGCCAGCAGCTCCCGGGACGCCGGTTACACAGATACGCAGTATTTT. Translated, it gives CASSSRDAGYTDTQYF.

The V call is TRBV7-8, the J call TRBJ2-1; TRBD2 aligns across 8 bases. Germline V gene data show CDR1 as SGHVS and CDR2 as FQNEAQ. J gave up 6 bases and V 6 bases, and 4 bases lay outside the gene matches. CDR3 size: 13 residues. The CDR3 nucleotides are TGTGCCAGCAGAGGCGGGGGGTCCAATGAGCAGTTCTTC. Residues: CASRGGGSNEQFF. The full variable domain, in which reference TRBV7-8 and TRBJ2-1 provide the parts outside the CDR3, is GAGVSQSPRYKVAKRGQDVALRCDPISGHVSLFWYQQALGQGPEFLTYFQNEAQLDKSGLPSDRFFAERPEGSVSTLKIQRTQQEDSAVYLCASRGGGSNEQFFGPGTRLTVL.

On this clonotype: This may come from a read error, since a much larger clone is one base off. This rearrangement joins TRBV7-2 to TRBJ2-2; D might be TRBD2 (5 bases). Trimming stripped 5 bases from V and 0 bases from J, with 13 bases between. Germline V gene data show CDR1 as SGHTA and CDR2 as FQGNSA. CDR3 length equals 16 residues. The DNA for the CDR3 is TGTGCCAGCAGCCCTGAGGACGGGGCGAACACCGGGGAGCTGTTTTTT. Encoded protein: CASSPEDGANTGELFF.

This chain joins TRBV10-2 and TRBJ2-2; 9 bases are a match to TRBD2. CDR1 is WSHSY and CDR2 is SAAADI in the germline V gene. Losses at the gene ends were 7 bases for V and 4 bases for J; bases not matched to a gene: 13. There are 17 residues in the CDR3. The CDR3 is CASTQYERGASTGELFF. DNA for the CDR3: TGCGCCAGCACCCAGTATGAGCGGGGGGCTAGCACCGGGGAGCTGTTTTTT.

The chain employs TRBV4-1 and TRBJ1-5, with unresolved D. Germline CDR1 and CDR2: MGHRA and YSYEKL. The CDR3 consists of 14 residues. The V gene lost 0 bases and the J gene lost 1 base, with 4 bases spanning the gap. CDR3 DNA: TGCGCCAGCAGCCAAGAACTGAGCAATCAGCCCCAGCATTTT. Its translation is CASSQELSNQPQHF.

V is TRBV4-1 and J is TRBJ2-3; 7 bases fit TRBD2. Germline V lookup: CDR1 MGHRA, CDR2 YSYEKL. This CDR3 contains 16 residues. Trimming removed 1 base from V and 2 bases from J; junction bases left unmatched: 6. The CDR3 DNA follows: TGCGCCAGCAGCCAAGGACGGGACTACCCCACAGATACGCAGTATTTT. The encoded protein is CASSQGRDYPTDTQYF.

The table lists this clonotype with a few counts. Its ends do not fully match the called genes, so a read error is possible. CDR3 protein: CASSLGDSAYEQYF. The CDR3 DNA sequence: TGTGCTAGCAGCTTGGGAGACAGTGCCTACGAGCAGTACTTC. This chain links TRBV7-7 with TRBJ2-7, with D perhaps TRBD1 or TRBD2 (5 bases each). The length of the CDR3 is 14 residues. Germline CDR1 is SSHAT and CDR2 is FNYEAQ (reference sequence). The full variable domain, in which reference TRBV7-7 and TRBJ2-7 provide the parts outside the CDR3, is GAGVSQSPRYKVTKRGQDVTLRCDPISSHATLYWYQQALGQGPEFLTYFNYEAQPDKSGLPSDRFSAERPEGSISTLTIQRTEQRDSAMYRCASSLGDSAYEQYFGPGTRLTVT.

Here the CDR3 reads CASSQAPNEAGELFF. CDR3 sequence (DNA): TGCGCCAGCAGCCAAGCCCCCAACGAGGCCGGGGAGCTGTTTTTT. V and J are TRBV4-1 and TRBJ2-2, with D hard to call. Trimming took off 1 base at V and 6 bases at J, with 12 bases between the two ends. The CDR3 totals 15 residues. Germline V gives CDR1 MGHRA, CDR2 YSYEKL.

This clonotype was seen a few times. The gene calls are TRBV6-2 or TRBV6-3 and TRBJ2-2, with D perhaps TRBD1 or TRBD2 (5 bases each). The CDR3 is 11 residues long. V lost 8 bases and J lost 6, with 7 bases in between. The germline V gene has CDR1 MNHEY and CDR2 SVGEGT. The CDR3 DNA sequence: TGTGCCAGCGAGGGGTCCGGGGAGCTGTTTTTT. Protein sequence: CASEGSGELFF.

V gene TRBV5-5 combines with J gene TRBJ2-2; either TRBD1 or TRBD2 may supply D (6 bases each). V dropped 5 bases and J dropped 7 bases, with 15 bases sitting between them. Germline V CDR1 and CDR2: SGHKS, YYEKEE (reference sequence). The CDR3 loop spans 14 amino acids. Here the CDR3 DNA reads TGTGCCAGCAGAGGCGGGGACAACGGCGGGGAGCTGTTTTTT. Translation gives CASRGGDNGGELFF.

V usage is TRBV2 and J usage is TRBJ1-1; the D gene is possibly TRBD1 (5 bases). Deletions cut 7 bases from V and 13 bases from J, with 13 bases between. The CDR3 loop spans 10 amino acids. Germline V CDR1 and CDR2: SNHLY, FYNNEI. The CDR3 loop reads CASKGQLVFF. CDR3 bases: TGTGCCAGCAAGGGGCAGCTCGTTTTCTTT. Combining the CDR3 with reference TRBV2 and TRBJ1-1 gives the whole variable domain EPEVTQTPSHQVTQMGQEVILRCVPISNHLYFYWYRQILGQKVEFLVSFYNNEISEKSEIFDDQFSVERPDGSNFTLKIRSTKLEDSAMYFCASKGQLVFFGQGTRLTVV.

This clonotype turned up a few times. This chain connects TRBV7-9 to TRBJ1-2; D gene unclear. The CDR3 totals 15 residues. V was shortened by 7 bases and J by 4 bases, with 19 bases between the two germline ends. The germline V gene has CDR1 SEHNR and CDR2 FQNEAQ (reference sequence). DNA for the CDR3: TGTGCCAGCACCAAAGAGTCCGCAACCTCCTATGGCTACACCTTC. Translation gives CASTKESATSYGYTF. The variable domain in full, with the rest retrieved from reference TRBV7-9 and TRBJ1-2, is DTGVSQNPRHKITKRGQNVTFRCDPISEHNRLYWYRQTLGQGPEFLTYFQNEAQLEKSRLLSDRFSAERPKGSFSTLEIQRTEQGDSAMYLCASTKESATSYGYTFGSGTRLTVV.

This clonotype was recorded a few times. The rearrangement links TRBV4-2 to TRBJ2-5; 8 nucleotides match TRBD2. The germline gives CDR1 LGHNA, CDR2 YNFKEQ. The V segment lost 3 bases and the J segment 1 base; nucleotides outside the gene matches: 7. The CDR3 is made up of 16 amino acids. DNA of the CDR3: TGTGCCAGCAGCCATCAACGGGAGGGGTTCCAAGAGACCCAGTACTTC. Translation gives CASSHQREGFQETQYF.

In its sample, this clonotype was seen a few times. CDR3 nucleotide sequence: TGTGCCAGCAACGGACAGGGTTTTTCCTACGAGCAGTACTTC. Its protein is CASNGQGFSYEQYF. The chain employs TRBV2 and TRBJ2-7, with 8 bases fitting TRBD1. The junction had 6 bases not matched to a gene; V was cut back by 7 bases and J by 1 base. Germline CDR1 reads SNHLY; CDR2 reads FYNNEI. This CDR3 has 14 residues.

In its sample, this clonotype was seen a few times. The chain couples TRBV27 to TRBJ2-1; D possibly matches TRBD1 or TRBD2 (5 bases each). CDR1 and CDR2 (germline): MNHEY, SMNVEV (reference sequence). The CDR3 runs 15 residues. V lost 5 bases and J 3 bases, leaving 14 bases between the germline ends. CDR3 sequence (DNA): TGTGCCAGCAGTCCATACCGGGACGACTACAATGAGCAGTTCTTC. Translated: CASSPYRDDYNEQFF.

The sample holds many counts of this clonotype. The chain uses TRBV7-2 and TRBJ1-3; D gene ambiguous. The V end was cut by 2 bases, the J end by 4 bases, with 3 bases between. The germline V gene has CDR1 SGHTA and CDR2 FQGNSA. The CDR3 has 12 amino acids. In DNA, the CDR3 is TGTGCCAGCAGCTTAATAGGAAACACCATATATTTT. It is translated as CASSLIGNTIYF.

J is TRBJ1-1 and V is TRBV7-9; tentative D call: TRBD1 (6 bases). The CDR3 has 14 amino acids. Trimming took 5 bases from V and 7 from J, leaving 17 bases between them. Germline V gene sequence: CDR1 SEHNR, CDR2 FQNEAQ (reference sequence). Here the CDR3 reads CASSMTGARDEAFF. CDR3 nucleotide sequence: TGTGCCAGCAGCATGACAGGCGCGCGGGATGAAGCTTTCTTT. Looking up the rest from reference TRBV7-9 and TRBJ1-1 gives the full variable domain: DTGVSQNPRHKITKRGQNVTFRCDPISEHNRLYWYRQTLGQGPEFLTYFQNEAQLEKSRLLSDRFSAERPKGSFSTLEIQRTEQGDSAMYLCASSMTGARDEAFFGQGTRLTVV.

The rearrangement joins TRBV12-3 or TRBV12-4 to TRBJ2-7; D remains ambiguous. The CDR3 covers 14 residues. V lost 4 bases and J 4 bases, leaving 14 bases between the germline ends. This CDR3 reads CASSSGPMDYEQYF. The CDR3, as DNA: TGTGCCAGCAGTTCAGGTCCGATGGATTACGAGCAGTACTTC.

The chain couples TRBV7-2 to TRBJ2-7; TRBD2 matches at 12 bases. Germline assignment: CDR1 SGHTA and CDR2 FQGNSA. Trimming at V came to 4 bases and at J to 7 bases, leaving 8 bases not matched to a gene. CDR3 size: 15 residues. The CDR3 DNA sequence: TGTGCCAGCAGCTCTCTAGCGGGAGGGCCGGGGGAGCAGTACTTC. Translated: CASSSLAGGPGEQYF.

The chain joins TRBV28 to TRBJ2-7; possible D gene TRBD2, 5 bases. Trimming took off 1 base at V and 3 bases at J, with 13 bases between the two ends. The CDR3 has 15 amino acids. Germline loops: CDR1 MDHEN, CDR2 SYDVKM. The CDR3 loop reads CASSLSPIDYYEQYV. For the CDR3, the DNA is TGTGCCAGCAGTTTATCCCCGATAGACTACTACGAGCAGTACGTC.

This sequence joins TRBV2 and TRBJ1-5; D may be TRBD1 (5 bases). The germline V gene encodes CDR1 SNHLY and CDR2 FYNNEI. V was pared by 7 bases and J by 0 bases, with 10 bases between. The CDR3 is 14 residues long. CDR3 region: CASKGVDSNQPQHF. CDR3 nucleotide sequence: TGTGCCAGCAAAGGGGTAGATAGCAATCAGCCCCAGCATTTT.

This clonotype appeared a few times. One junction end does not reproduce the germline sequence, and a read error may be involved. V gene TRBV6-1 combines with J gene TRBJ2-2; D call uncertain. CDR1 MNHNS and CDR2 SASEGT come from the germline V gene. CDR3 length equals 12 residues. The CDR3 coding sequence is TGTGCCAGCAGGGAAGACACCGGGGAGCTGTTTTTT. Its protein product is CASREDTGELFF.

This chain joins TRBV27 and TRBJ2-7; TRBD1 agrees at 8 bases. The CDR3 sequence is 15 residues long. The germline V gene encodes CDR1 MNHEY and CDR2 SMNVEV (reference sequence). The V and J ends lost 3 bases and 6 bases, in that order; junction bases with no gene match: 10. CDR3 sequence (DNA): TGTGCCAGCAGTTTTCCAGACAGGGGTCAAAGCGAGCAGTACTTC. Encoded protein: CASSFPDRGQSEQYF.

The V and J genes are TRBV7-2 and TRBJ2-3, with TRBD2 matching over 9 bases. The CDR3 runs 14 residues. Germline CDR1 SGHTA, CDR2 FQGNSA. After removal of 5 bases from V and 6 bases from J, the junction contained 6 bases not matched to a gene. The CDR3 DNA follows: TGTACCAGCAGCCATAGCGGGGGTGGGGATACGCAGTATTTT. It yields the protein CTSSHSGGGDTQYF.